This T cell receptor (beta chain) was found in a study of cytomegalovirus exposure and HLA in healthy donors. Study observations and caveats: Researchers reported in a later analysis that a missense DCLRE1C variant was tied to TCR beta V- and J-gene trimming. TCR beta sequences numbering under 20,000 were associated with HLA alleles at 0.05 false discovery rate in a later analysis. In the analysis, some V segments, TRBV6-2 and TRBV6-3 included, were excluded as indistinguishable.

Turning to this clone: Its antigen is as yet unknown.

13 Jbeta primers and 60 Vbeta primers were used for the PCR. Clones were read by immunoSEQ multiplex PCR, and TCRdb kept only the in-frame ones, dropping some. The profile covers a few hundred thousand clones, with almost 80% appearing a single time and 1.5% to 2% taken by the ten largest. V lost 8 bases and J 8 bases, leaving 16 bases between the germline ends. The CDR3 consists of 13 residues. CDR1 is MDHEN, CDR2 SYDVKM, per germline. The clonotype originates from a man younger than 35 in good health and CMV-seronegative. Specimen: PBMCs. This chain connects TRBV28 to TRBJ2-1, with D possibly TRBD2 on 6 matching bases. CDR3 in DNA: TGTGCCAGCGGTAGCGGCCCTAGGGATGAGCAGTTCTTC. Its translation is CASGSGPRDEQFF.